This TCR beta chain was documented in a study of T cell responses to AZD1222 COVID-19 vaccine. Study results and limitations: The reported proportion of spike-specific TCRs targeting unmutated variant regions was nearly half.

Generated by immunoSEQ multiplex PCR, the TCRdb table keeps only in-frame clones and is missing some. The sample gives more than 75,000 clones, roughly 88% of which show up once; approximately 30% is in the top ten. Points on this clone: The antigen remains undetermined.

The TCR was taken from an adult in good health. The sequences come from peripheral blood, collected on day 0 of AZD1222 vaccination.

CDR3 residues: CASSEAPDNQPQHF. The CDR3 DNA is TGTGCCAGCAGTGAAGCGCCAGATAATCAGCCCCAGCATTTT. The chain has TRBV6-1 and TRBJ1-5; D is unresolved. The CDR3 runs to 14 residues. Trimming took 0 bases from V and 4 from J, leaving 7 bases between them. The germline V gene encodes CDR1 MNHNS and CDR2 SASEGT.